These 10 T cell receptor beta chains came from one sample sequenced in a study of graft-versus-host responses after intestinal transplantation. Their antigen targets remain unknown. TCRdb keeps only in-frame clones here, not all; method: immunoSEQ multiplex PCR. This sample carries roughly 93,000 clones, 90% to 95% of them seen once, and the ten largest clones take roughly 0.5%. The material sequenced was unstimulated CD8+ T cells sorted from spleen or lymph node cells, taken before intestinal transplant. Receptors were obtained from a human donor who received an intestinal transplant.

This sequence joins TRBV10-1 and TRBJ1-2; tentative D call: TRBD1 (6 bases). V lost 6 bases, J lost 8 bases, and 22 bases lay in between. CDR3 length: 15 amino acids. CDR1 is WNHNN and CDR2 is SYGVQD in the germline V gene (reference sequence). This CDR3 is CASRRGPRGQGGYTF. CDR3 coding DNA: TGCGCCAGCAGGAGAGGGCCCAGGGGCCAGGGAGGCTACACCTTC.

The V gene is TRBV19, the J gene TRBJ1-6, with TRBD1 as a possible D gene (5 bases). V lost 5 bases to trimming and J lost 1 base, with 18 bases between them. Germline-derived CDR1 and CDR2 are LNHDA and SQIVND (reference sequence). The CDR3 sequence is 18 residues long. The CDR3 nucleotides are TGTGCCAGTAGTGGGGGACTGGTCCTCGGTTCCTATAATTCACCCCTCCACTTT. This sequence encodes CASSGGLVLGSYNSPLHF.

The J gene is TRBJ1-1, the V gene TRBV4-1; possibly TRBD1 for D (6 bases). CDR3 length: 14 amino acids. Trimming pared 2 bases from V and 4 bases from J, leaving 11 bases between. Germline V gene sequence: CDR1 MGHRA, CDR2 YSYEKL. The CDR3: CASSQSTGATEAFF. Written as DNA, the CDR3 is TGCGCCAGCAGCCAATCGACAGGTGCCACTGAAGCTTTCTTT.

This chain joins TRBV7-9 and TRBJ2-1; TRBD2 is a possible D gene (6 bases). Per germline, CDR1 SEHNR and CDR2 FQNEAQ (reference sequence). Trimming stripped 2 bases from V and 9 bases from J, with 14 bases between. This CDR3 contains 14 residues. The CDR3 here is CASSLPGVRAEQFF. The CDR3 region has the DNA TGTGCCAGCAGCTTACCGGGAGTCCGGGCTGAGCAGTTCTTC.

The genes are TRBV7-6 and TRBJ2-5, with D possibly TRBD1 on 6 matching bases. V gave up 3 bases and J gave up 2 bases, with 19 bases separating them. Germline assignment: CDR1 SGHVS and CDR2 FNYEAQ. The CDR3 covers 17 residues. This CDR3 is CASSLYARGLWQETQYF. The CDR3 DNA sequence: TGTGCCAGCAGCTTGTATGCCAGGGGTCTGTGGCAAGAGACCCAGTACTTC.

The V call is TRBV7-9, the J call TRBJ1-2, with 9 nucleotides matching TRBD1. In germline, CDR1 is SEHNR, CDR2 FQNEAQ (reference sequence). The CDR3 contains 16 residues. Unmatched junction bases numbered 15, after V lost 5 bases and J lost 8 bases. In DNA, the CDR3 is TGTGCCAGCAGCCAAATAACCGGGACAGGGCTGGTAGGCTACACCTTC. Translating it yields CASSQITGTGLVGYTF. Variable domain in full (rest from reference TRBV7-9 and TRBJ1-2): DTGVSQNPRHKITKRGQNVTFRCDPISEHNRLYWYRQTLGQGPEFLTYFQNEAQLEKSRLLSDRFSAERPKGSFSTLEIQRTEQGDSAMYLCASSQITGTGLVGYTFGSGTRLTVV.

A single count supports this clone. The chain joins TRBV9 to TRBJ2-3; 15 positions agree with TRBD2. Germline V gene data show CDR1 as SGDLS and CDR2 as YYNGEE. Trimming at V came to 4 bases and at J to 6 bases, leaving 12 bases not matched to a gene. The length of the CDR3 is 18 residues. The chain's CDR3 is CASSSNPGLAGGIDTQYF. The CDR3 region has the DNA TGTGCCAGCAGCTCGAACCCGGGACTAGCGGGAGGAATCGATACGCAGTATTTT.

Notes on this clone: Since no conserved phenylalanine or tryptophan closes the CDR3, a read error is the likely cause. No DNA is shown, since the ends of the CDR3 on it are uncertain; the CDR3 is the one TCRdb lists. CDR3 sequence reads: CASSAGTGVNL. The J gene is TRBJ2-4, the V gene TRBV21-1; the table's D call, TRBD1, has no DNA check behind it. TRBV21-1 is classified as a pseudogene. The CDR3 adds up to 11 amino acids, both ends counted.

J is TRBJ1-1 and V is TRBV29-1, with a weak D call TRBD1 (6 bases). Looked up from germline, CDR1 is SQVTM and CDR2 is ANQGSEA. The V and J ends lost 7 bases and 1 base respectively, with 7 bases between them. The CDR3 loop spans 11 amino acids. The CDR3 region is CSGGGNTEAFF. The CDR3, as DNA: TGCAGCGGAGGGGGGAACACTGAAGCTTTCTTT.

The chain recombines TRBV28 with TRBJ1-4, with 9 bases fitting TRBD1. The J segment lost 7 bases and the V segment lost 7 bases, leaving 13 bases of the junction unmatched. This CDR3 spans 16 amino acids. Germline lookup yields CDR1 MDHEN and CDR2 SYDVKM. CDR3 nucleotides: TGTGCCAGCATATTGGTGGGGACAGGGATGAGTGAAAAACTGTTTTTT. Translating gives CASILVGTGMSEKLFF. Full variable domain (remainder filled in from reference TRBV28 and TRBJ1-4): DVKVTQSSRYLVKRTGEKVFLECVQDMDHENMFWYRQDPGLGLRLIYFSYDVKMKEKGDIPEGYSVSREKKERFSLILESASTNQTSMYLCASILVGTGMSEKLFFGSGTQLSVL.